This T cell receptor (beta chain) is drawn from a study of blood T cell repertoires in COVID-19. Study-wide context: Acute-phase and convalescent COVID-19 samples originated in the United States, Italy and Spain. T cells, B-cell-depleted T cells, or PBMCs provided the cDNA or gDNA that served as material.

From germline, CDR1 is SGHVS and CDR2 FQNEAQ. The CDR3 loop spans 14 amino acids. Trimming pared 8 bases from V and 4 bases from J, leaving 17 bases between. A single count supports this clone. Per the original methods: Nucleated cell number was recorded as an estimate derived from reference gene primer amplification. Some clones are missing from TCRdb's copy, which holds only in-frame ones; the method was immunoSEQ multiplex PCR. V and J calls and clone size come straight from that table; D and trimming were deduced from the DNA. The profile shows some 200,000 clones, approximately 85% of them singletons.

The chain has TRBV7-8 and TRBJ1-2; TRBD1 might be the D (5 bases). Sequencing input: peripheral blood. The TCR originated in a woman aged 60 to 75 with acute or convalescent COVID-19. The CDR3, as DNA: TGTGCCAGCGGGAGGGGTTTTGAGTCCTATGGCTACACCTTC. It translates to CASGRGFESYGYTF.